Presented here are 9 T cell receptor beta chains from one specimen sequenced in a study of cytomegalovirus exposure and HLA in healthy donors. Some clones are missing from TCRdb's copy, which holds only in-frame ones; the method was immunoSEQ multiplex PCR. The sample contains around 60,000 clones, about 96% of which appear only once. Input material: PBMCs. These receptors originate from a young woman in good health and CMV-seronegative.

CDR3 amino acids: CASSPGLAGVFRGEQFF. The CDR3, as DNA: TGTGCCAGCAGCCCAGGACTAGCGGGAGTTTTTAGGGGTGAGCAGTTCTTC. The chain combines TRBV11-2 with TRBJ2-1; TRBD2 matches at 13 bases. The CDR3 has 17 residues. V was clipped by 5 bases and J by 9 bases; unmatched bases: 13. The V gene's germline CDR1 is SGHAT and CDR2 FQNNGV.

This rearrangement joins TRBV5-1 to TRBJ2-5; 9 nucleotides match TRBD2. This CDR3 spans 16 amino acids. Germline V CDR1 and CDR2: SGHRS, YFSETQ. Losses at the gene ends were 0 bases for V and 4 bases for J; bases not matched to a gene: 7. CDR3 nucleotides: TGCGCCAGCAGCTTGGCCAGTAGCGGGAGTTCAGAGACCCAGTACTTC. Residues: CASSLASSGSSETQYF.

This chain links TRBV30 with TRBJ2-3; D might be TRBD1 (6 bases). The germline V gene has CDR1 GTSNPN and CDR2 SVGIG (reference sequence). Trimming pared 0 bases from V and 0 bases from J, leaving 7 bases between. The length of the CDR3 is 14 residues. The chain's CDR3 is CAWSVGASTDTQYF. The CDR3 DNA is TGTGCCTGGAGTGTGGGGGCCAGCACAGATACGCAGTATTTT.

This rearrangement joins TRBV28 to TRBJ2-7; weak D call: TRBD2 (6 bases). With 2 bases removed from V and 3 bases from J, the gap between germline ends came to 11 bases. This CDR3 is 14 amino acids long. Germline CDR1 is MDHEN and CDR2 is SYDVKM. The CDR3 DNA follows: TGTGCCAGCAGTTTACCCGGGAGCAACTACGAGCAGTACTTC. It specifies CASSLPGSNYEQYF.

V gene TRBV7-8 combines with J gene TRBJ2-6; no clear D. This CDR3 spans 17 amino acids. The V gene lost 1 base and the J gene lost 4 bases, with 14 bases spanning the gap. In germline, CDR1 is SGHVS, CDR2 FQNEAQ. The CDR3 sequence is CASSLVPVGTGANVLTF. For the CDR3, the DNA is TGTGCCAGCAGCTTAGTTCCCGTTGGTACAGGGGCCAACGTCCTGACTTTC. Full variable domain (remainder filled in from reference TRBV7-8 and TRBJ2-6): GAGVSQSPRYKVAKRGQDVALRCDPISGHVSLFWYQQALGQGPEFLTYFQNEAQLDKSGLPSDRFFAERPEGSVSTLKIQRTQQEDSAVYLCASSLVPVGTGANVLTFGAGSRLTVL.

The chain combines TRBV4-1 with TRBJ2-2; possibly TRBD2 for D (5 bases). Deletions cut 4 bases from V and 0 bases from J, with 12 bases between. There are 16 residues in the CDR3. Per germline, CDR1 MGHRA and CDR2 YSYEKL. The CDR3 DNA follows: TGCGCCAGCAGCCGACGGGGAGACTCGAACACCGGGGAGCTGTTTTTT. It specifies CASSRRGDSNTGELFF.

The chain combines TRBV27 with TRBJ2-3; no reliable D call. CDR3 length: 13 amino acids. Germline-derived CDR1 and CDR2 are MNHEY and SMNVEV (reference sequence). Between the trimmed V and J ends, which lost 6 bases and 1 base, there was a span of 8 bases. In DNA, the CDR3 is TGTGCCAGCAGCCTTCTTCGCACAGATACGCAGTATTTT. Translated: CASSLLRTDTQYF.

This rearrangement joins TRBV28 to TRBJ1-1; 8 bases are a match to TRBD1. The CDR3 extends over 14 amino acids. Per the germline V gene, CDR1 is MDHEN and CDR2 is SYDVKM. V lost 6 bases to trimming and J lost 1 base; unmatched junction nucleotides: 4. The chain's CDR3 is CASRSQGGNTEAFF. Here the CDR3 DNA reads TGTGCCAGCAGGTCACAGGGGGGGAACACTGAAGCTTTCTTT.

The chain combines TRBV7-9 with TRBJ2-3, with TRBD2 matching 7 bases. V gave up 4 bases and J gave up 5 bases; unmatched junction bases: 15. Germline lookup yields CDR1 SEHNR and CDR2 FQNEAQ (reference sequence). The CDR3 is 17 residues long. The CDR3 here is CASSSPRLARRGDTQYF. CDR3 in DNA: TGTGCCAGCAGCTCCCCCCGACTAGCCCGGAGGGGAGATACGCAGTATTTT.